The rows below give T cell receptor beta chains drawn from one sample of a study of cytomegalovirus exposure and HLA in healthy donors. Here immunoSEQ multiplex PCR was the method, and the copy in TCRdb shows in-frame clones only, minus some. The table includes 210,000 or so clones, around four fifths detected once. Sequencing was done on a sample of PBMCs. The source of these receptors is a boy between 10 and 17 years old in good health and CMV-seronegative. CDR3s leave out the opening cysteine and the closing phenylalanine or tryptophan.

V	J	CDR3
TRBV30	TRBJ2-7	AWSVPGMWYEQY
TRBV11-3	TRBJ1-1	ASSLDLRTGVRGAF
TRBV5-1	TRBJ1-5	ASSFDRGQPQH
TRBV5-1	TRBJ1-3	ASRPDSAIGNTIY
TRBV19	TRBJ1-1	ASSMALQGNTEAF
TRBV9	TRBJ2-1	ASSVGLAGYNEQF
TRBV28	TRBJ2-7	ASSMDRGQSYYEQY
TRBV29-1	TRBJ2-1	SVGFGVRTSGRLGEQF
TRBV18	TRBJ2-7	ASSPMGRSYEQY
TRBV4-1	TRBJ1-2	ASSQEGQGAINYGYT
TRBV9	TRBJ1-6	ASSVGQGVESSPLH
TRBV28	TRBJ1-2	ASTRNYGYT
TRBV19	TRBJ2-2	ASSIDREGIGELF
TRBV29-1	TRBJ2-2	SVRTGTSGSAGELF
TRBV6-7	TRBJ2-1	ASSYSTGSGRDNEQF
TRBV2	TRBJ1-4	ASSDRASGLF
TRBV15	TRBJ2-2	ATSRAGTGELF
TRBV5-4	TRBJ1-2	ASSKPGLRGGYT
TRBV7-9	TRBJ1-2	ASSLDSHWYGYT
TRBV7-9	TRBJ2-4	ASSLVGKGDLSAKNIQY